This record looks at one T cell receptor beta chain sequence and its context. Its target is not known. This record comes from a study of T cells in Graves' hyperthyroidism and ophthalmopathy. Germline V gene sequence: CDR1 SEHNR, CDR2 FQNEAQ (reference sequence). The CDR3 extends over 15 amino acids. The ends lost 9 bases at V and 3 bases at J; junction bases unmatched: 8. Amplified regions were TCR beta CDR3 sequences from RNA transcripts. Primed by the HTBI set, a first-round RT-PCR was run on the TCR CDR3. TCRdb reprocessed the multiplex PCR reads via MiXCR and lists one record per CDR3 protein. The sample lists more than 550,000 distinct CDR3 sequences, 40% to 55% occurring once. Whole-study results and caveats: Ophthalmopathy was predicted by the model a median of roughly 6.6 months ahead of onset. In simple terms, a model built on 13 V-J features told ophthalmopathy apart from stable hyperthyroidism.

The receptor's source is an adult man with Graves' disease, either hyperthyroidism or ophthalmopathy (not recorded which). The V gene is TRBV7-9, the J gene TRBJ2-7, with 13 bases matching TRBD2. Specimen: peripheral blood or thyroid tissue (not recorded which). The CDR3 loop reads CASSTGLAGVYEQYF. The CDR3 coding sequence is TGTGCCAGTAGTACCGGACTAGCGGGAGTCTACGAGCAGTACTTC.